The count of the clone carrying this T cell receptor beta chain is one. Antigen: not known. The sample originates from a study of T cell responses to AZD1222 COVID-19 vaccine. Study conclusions and caveats: Dominant at 160-218 and 743-854, vaccine-associated CD4 TCRs also spanned spike.

There are 14 residues in the CDR3. CDR1 ENHRY and CDR2 SYGVKD come from the germline V gene. V was clipped by 8 bases and J by 0 bases, with 11 bases between them. Profiled with immunoSEQ multiplex PCR; TCRdb holds only in-frame clones, not every one. The sample consists of approximately 99,000 clones, approximately 89% of them appearing once. V and J are TRBV10-3 and TRBJ1-3; D might be TRBD1 (5 bases). The sequence was collected from an adult who received the AZD1222 COVID-19 vaccine. Sequencing used peripheral blood, obtained 28 days after the second AZD1222 dose. The CDR3 is CAIDAGSSGNTIYF. CDR3 nucleotide sequence: TGTGCCATCGACGCAGGGAGCTCTGGAAACACCATATATTTT.